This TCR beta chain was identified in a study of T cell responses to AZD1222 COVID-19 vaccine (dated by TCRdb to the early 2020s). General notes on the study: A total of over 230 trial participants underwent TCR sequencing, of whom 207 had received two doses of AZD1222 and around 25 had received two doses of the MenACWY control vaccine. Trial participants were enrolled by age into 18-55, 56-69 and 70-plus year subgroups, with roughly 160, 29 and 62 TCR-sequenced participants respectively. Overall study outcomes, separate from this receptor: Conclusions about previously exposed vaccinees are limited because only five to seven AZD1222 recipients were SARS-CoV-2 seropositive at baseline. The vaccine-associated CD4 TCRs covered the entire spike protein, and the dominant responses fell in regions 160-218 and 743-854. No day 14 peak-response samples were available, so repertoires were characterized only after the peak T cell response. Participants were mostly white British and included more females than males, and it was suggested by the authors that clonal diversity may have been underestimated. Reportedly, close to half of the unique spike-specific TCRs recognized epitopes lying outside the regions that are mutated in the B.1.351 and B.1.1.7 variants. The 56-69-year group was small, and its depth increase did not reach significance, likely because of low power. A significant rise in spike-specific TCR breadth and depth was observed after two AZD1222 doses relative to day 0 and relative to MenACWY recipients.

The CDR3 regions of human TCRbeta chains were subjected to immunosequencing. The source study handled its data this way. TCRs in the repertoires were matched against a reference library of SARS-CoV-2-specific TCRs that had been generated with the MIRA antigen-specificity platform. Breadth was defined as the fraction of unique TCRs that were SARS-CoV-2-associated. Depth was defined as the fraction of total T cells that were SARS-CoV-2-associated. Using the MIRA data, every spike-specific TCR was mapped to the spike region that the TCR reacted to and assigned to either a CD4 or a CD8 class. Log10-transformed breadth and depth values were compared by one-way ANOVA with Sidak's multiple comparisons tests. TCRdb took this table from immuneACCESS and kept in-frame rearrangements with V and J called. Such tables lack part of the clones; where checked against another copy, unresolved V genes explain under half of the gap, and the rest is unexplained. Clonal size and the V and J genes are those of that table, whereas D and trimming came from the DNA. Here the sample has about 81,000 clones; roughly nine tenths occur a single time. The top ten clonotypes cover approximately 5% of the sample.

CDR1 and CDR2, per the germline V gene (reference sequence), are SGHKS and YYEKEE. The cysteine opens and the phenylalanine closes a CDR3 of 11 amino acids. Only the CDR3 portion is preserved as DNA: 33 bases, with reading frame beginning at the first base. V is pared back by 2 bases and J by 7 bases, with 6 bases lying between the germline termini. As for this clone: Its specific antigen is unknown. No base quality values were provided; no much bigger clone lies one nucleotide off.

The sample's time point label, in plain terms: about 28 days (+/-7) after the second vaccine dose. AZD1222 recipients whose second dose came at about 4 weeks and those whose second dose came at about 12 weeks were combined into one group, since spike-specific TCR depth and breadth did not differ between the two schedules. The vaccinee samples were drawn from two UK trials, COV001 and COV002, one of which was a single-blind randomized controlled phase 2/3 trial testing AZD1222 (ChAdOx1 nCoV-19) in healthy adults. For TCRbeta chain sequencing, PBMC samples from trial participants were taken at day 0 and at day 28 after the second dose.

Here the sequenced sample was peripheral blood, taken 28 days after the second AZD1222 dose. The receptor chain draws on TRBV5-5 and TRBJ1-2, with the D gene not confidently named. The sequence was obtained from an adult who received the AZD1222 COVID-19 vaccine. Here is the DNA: TGTGCCAGCAGCTTATTAGGTGGCTACACCTTC. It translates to CASSLLGGYTF.